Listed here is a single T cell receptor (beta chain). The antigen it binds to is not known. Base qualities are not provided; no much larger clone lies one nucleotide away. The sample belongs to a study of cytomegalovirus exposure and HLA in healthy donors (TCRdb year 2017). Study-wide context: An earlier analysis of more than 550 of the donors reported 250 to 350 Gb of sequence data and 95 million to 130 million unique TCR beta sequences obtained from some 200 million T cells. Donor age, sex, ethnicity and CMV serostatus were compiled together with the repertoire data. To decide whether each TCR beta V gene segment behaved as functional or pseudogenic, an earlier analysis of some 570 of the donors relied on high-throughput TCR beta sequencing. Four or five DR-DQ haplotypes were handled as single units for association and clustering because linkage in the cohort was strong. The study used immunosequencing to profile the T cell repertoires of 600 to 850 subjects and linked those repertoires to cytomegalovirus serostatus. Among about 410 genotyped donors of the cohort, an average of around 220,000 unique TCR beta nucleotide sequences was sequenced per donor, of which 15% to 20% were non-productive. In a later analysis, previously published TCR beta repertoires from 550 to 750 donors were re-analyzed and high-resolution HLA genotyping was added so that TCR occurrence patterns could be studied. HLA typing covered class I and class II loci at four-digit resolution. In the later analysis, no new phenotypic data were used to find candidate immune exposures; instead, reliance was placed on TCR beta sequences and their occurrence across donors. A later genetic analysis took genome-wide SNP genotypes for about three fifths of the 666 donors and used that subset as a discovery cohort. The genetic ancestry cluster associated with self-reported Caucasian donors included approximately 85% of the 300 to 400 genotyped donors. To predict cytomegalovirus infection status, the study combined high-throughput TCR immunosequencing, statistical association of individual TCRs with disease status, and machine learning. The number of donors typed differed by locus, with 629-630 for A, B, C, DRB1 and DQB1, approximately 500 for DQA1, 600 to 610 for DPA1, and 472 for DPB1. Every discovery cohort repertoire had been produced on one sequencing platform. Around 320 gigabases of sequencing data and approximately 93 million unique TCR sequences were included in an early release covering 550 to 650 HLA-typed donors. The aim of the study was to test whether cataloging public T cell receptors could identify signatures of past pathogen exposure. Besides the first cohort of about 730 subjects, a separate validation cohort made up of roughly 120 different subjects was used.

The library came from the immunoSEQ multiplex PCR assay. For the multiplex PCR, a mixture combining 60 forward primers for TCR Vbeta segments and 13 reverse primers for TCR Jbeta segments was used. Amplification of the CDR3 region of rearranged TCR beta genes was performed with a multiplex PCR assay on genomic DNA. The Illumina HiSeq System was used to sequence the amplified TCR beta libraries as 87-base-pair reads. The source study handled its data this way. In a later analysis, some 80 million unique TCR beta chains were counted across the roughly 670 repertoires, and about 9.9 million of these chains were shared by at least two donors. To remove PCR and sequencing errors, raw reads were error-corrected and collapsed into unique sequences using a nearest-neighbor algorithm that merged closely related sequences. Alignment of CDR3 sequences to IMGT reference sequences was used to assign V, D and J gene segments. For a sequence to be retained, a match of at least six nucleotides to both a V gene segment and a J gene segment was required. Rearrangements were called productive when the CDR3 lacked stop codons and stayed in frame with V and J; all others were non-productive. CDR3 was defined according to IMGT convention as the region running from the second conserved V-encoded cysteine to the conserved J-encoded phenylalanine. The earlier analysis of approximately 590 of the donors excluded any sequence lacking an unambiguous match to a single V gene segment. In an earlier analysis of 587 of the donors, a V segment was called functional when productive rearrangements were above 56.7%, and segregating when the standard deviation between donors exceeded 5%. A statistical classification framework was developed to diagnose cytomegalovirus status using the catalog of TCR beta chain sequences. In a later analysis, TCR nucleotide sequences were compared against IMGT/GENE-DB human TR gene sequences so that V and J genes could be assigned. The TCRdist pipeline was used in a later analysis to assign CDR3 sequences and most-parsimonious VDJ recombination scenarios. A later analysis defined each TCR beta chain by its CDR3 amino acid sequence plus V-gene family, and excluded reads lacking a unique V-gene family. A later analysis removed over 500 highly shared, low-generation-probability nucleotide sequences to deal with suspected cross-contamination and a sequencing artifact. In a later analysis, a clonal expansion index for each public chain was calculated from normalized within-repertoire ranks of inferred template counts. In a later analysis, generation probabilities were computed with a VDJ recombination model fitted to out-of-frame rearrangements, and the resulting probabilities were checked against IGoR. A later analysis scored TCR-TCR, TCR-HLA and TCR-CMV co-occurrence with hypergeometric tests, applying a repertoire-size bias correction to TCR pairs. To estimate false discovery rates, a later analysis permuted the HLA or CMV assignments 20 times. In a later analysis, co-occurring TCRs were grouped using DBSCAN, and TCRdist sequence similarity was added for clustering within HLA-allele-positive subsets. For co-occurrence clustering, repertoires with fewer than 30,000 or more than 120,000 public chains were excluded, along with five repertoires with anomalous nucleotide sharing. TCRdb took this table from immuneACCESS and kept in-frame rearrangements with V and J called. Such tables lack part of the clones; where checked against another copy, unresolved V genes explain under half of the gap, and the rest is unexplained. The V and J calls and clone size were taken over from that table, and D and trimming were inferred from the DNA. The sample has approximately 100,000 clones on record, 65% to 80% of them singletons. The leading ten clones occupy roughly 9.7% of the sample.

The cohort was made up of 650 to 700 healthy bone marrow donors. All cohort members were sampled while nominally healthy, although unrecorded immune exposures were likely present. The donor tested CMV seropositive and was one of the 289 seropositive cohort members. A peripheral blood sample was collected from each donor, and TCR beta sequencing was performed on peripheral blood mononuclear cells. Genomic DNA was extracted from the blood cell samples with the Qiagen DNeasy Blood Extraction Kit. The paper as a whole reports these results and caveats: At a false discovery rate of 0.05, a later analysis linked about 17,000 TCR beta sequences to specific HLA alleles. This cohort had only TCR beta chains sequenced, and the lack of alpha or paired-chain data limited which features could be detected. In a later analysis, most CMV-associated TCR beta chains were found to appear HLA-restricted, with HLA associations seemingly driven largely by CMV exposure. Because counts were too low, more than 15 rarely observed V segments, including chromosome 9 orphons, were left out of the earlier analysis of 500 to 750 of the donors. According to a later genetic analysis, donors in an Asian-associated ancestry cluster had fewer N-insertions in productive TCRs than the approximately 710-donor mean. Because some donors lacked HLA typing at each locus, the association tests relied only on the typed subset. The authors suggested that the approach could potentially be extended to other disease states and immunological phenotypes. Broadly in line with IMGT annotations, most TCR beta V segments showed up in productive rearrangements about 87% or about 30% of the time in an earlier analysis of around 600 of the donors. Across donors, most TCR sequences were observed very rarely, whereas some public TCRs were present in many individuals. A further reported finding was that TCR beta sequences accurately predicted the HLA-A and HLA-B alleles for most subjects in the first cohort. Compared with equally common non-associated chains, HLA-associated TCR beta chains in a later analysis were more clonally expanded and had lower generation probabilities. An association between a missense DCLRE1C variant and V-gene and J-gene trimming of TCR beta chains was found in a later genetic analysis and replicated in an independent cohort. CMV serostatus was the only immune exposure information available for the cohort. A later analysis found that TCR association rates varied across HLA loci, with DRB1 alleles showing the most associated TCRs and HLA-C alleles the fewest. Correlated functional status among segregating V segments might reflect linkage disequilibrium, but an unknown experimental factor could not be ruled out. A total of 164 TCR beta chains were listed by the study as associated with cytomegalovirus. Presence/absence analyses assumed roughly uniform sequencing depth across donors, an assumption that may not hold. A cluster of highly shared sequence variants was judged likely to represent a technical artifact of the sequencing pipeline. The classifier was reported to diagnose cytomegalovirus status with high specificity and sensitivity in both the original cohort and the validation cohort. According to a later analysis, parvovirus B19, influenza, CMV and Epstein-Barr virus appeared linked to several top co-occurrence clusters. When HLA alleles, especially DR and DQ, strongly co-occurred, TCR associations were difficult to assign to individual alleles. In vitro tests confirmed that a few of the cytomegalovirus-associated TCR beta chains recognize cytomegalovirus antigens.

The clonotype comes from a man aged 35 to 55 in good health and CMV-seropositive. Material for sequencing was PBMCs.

The CDR3 has the sequence CASTRQGYEQYF. The sequenced DNA: TGTGCCAGCACGAGACAGGGTTACGAGCAGTACTTC. The chain is encoded by TRBV7-9 joined to TRBJ2-7; a stretch of 7 junction bases matches TRBD1. The germline V gene (reference sequence) specifies SEHNR as CDR1 and FQNEAQ as CDR2. After removal of 7 bases from V and 4 bases from J, the junction retains 4 bases not matched to a gene. Including the terminal cysteine and phenylalanine, the CDR3 comprises 12 residues. Of all the DNA, just the CDR3 is kept, 36 bases in frame from base 1. Outside the CDR3, residues come from the reference TRBV7-9 and TRBJ2-7 proteins, so the full variable domain is: DTGVSQNPRHKITKRGQNVTFRCDPISEHNRLYWYRQTLGQGPEFLTYFQNEAQLEKSRLLSDRFSAERPKGSFSTLEIQRTEQGDSAMYLCASTRQGYEQYFGPGTRLTVT.